Following are 2 T cell receptor beta chains from one sample sequenced in a study of T cells after yellow fever vaccination (dated by TCRdb to about 2019). Interpreted using the paper, the treatment or condition label stands for: live attenuated yellow fever vaccine strain. Library generation was performed with 5' RACE. The instrument given in TCRdb is Illumina HiSeq 2500. In-frame beta chains were kept once TCRdb had trimmed the public reads at Q25 with fastp and called clones with MiXCR. Every distinct CDR3 protein forms one entry, paired with its most common genes and DNA. The table for this sample lists roughly 520,000 distinct CDR3 sequences; 21% of them were counted only once. The ten largest clonotypes hold roughly a sixth of the sample. Sequenced material: PBMCs, taken roughly 20 days after the first yellow fever vaccination. These receptors were obtained from a man aged 18 to 30 who received the YFV17D yellow fever vaccine.

The chain employs TRBV5-1 and TRBJ1-1; D remains ambiguous. Looked up from germline, CDR1 is SGHRS and CDR2 is YFSETQ. Trimming stripped 0 bases from V and 7 bases from J, with 13 bases between. The CDR3 has 14 amino acids. Here the CDR3 DNA reads TGCGCCAGCAGCTTGGCCGCGCAGCCCATTGAAGCTTTCTTT. This encodes CASSLAAQPIEAFF.

This clonotype was found a few times. This sequence joins TRBV14 and TRBJ2-1; TRBD2 might be the D (5 bases). V lost 0 bases to trimming and J lost 11 bases, with 11 bases between them. Germline V gene lookup returns CDR1 SGHDN and CDR2 FVKESK. The CDR3 consists of 13 residues. The CDR3 sequence is CASSQDPSSKQFF. In DNA form, the CDR3 reads TGTGCCAGCAGCCAAGATCCTAGCTCTAAGCAGTTCTTC.